This T cell receptor (beta chain) was captured by sequencing in a study of blood T cell repertoires in COVID-19. The wider study: Collection of acute and convalescent COVID-19 samples took place in the United States, Italy and Spain. The cDNA or gDNA used as material had been derived from T cells, B-cell-depleted T cells, or PBMCs.

The CDR3 is 15 residues long. Trimming took 5 bases from V and 0 from J, leaving 13 bases between them. Germline V gives CDR1 SGHTA, CDR2 FQGNSA. Per the study methods: Researchers report that nucleated cell counts were estimated from reference gene primer amplification. Some clones are missing from TCRdb's copy, which holds only in-frame ones; the method was immunoSEQ multiplex PCR. Clone size and V and J calls were adopted from that table, with D and trimming inferred from the DNA. The data hold 150,000 to 200,000 clones, with around 85% observed a single time. The sample taken for sequencing was peripheral blood. V gene TRBV7-2 combines with J gene TRBJ1-1, with D possibly being TRBD1 (5 bases). The clonotype originates from a human donor with acute or convalescent COVID-19. The donor label of this sample is uncertain. CDR3: CASSHVAGMNTEAFF. The CDR3 DNA is TGTGCCAGCAGCCATGTCGCAGGGATGAACACTGAAGCTTTCTTT. The full variable domain, in which reference TRBV7-2 and TRBJ1-1 provide the parts outside the CDR3, is GAGVSQSPSNKVTEKGKDVELRCDPISGHTALYWYRQSLGQGLEFLIYFQGNSAPDKSGLPSDRFSAERTGGSVSTLTIQRTQQEDSAVYLCASSHVAGMNTEAFFGQGTRLTVV.